What follows are 25 T cell receptor beta chains derived from one specimen sequenced in a study of cytomegalovirus exposure and HLA in healthy donors. The protocol was immunoSEQ multiplex PCR, while the TCRdb copy is restricted to in-frame clones and leaves out a portion. The table lists 130,000 to 150,000 clones, about 90% of them singletons, with around 5.9% in the top ten. The sequencing sample was made of PBMCs. The receptors stem from a woman in her 30s in good health and CMV-seropositive.

This sequence joins TRBV18 and TRBJ2-2, with D tentatively TRBD1 (6 bases). CDR1 and CDR2 from the germline V gene are KGHSH and LQKENI. V dropped 3 bases and J dropped 8 bases, with 13 bases sitting between them. The CDR3 has 14 residues. DNA for the CDR3: TGTGCCAGCTCACCCCAACAGGGTACGGGGGAGCTGTTTTTT. Its protein product is CASSPQQGTGELFF.

J is TRBJ2-2 and V is TRBV6-1, with D maybe TRBD1 (5 bases). V was clipped by 11 bases and J by 2 bases, with 12 bases between them. The CDR3 spans 13 residues. Germline V gene lookup returns CDR1 MNHNS and CDR2 SASEGT. The CDR3 coding sequence is TGTGCCGGACGCAGGGCCAACACCGGGGAGCTGTTTTTT. It yields the protein CAGRRANTGELFF.

The V and J genes are TRBV13 and TRBJ2-3, with 8 bases matching TRBD2. Germline V gene lookup returns CDR1 PRHDT and CDR2 FYEKMQ (reference sequence). V was clipped by 5 bases and J by 5 bases; unmatched bases: 21. The CDR3 runs 19 residues. This CDR3 reads CASSSGRVAGMDGGDTQYF. In nucleotides, the CDR3 is TGTGCCAGCAGCAGCGGGCGGGTAGCGGGAATGGATGGTGGAGATACGCAGTATTTT. The entire variable domain, with the rest obtained from reference TRBV13 and TRBJ2-3, is as follows: AAGVIQSPRHLIKEKRETATLKCYPIPRHDTVYWYQQGPGQDPQFLISFYEKMQSDKGSIPDRFSAQQFSDYHSELNMSSLELGDSALYFCASSSGRVAGMDGGDTQYFGPGTRLTVL.

V gene TRBV28 combines with J gene TRBJ2-7, with D perhaps matching TRBD2 (5 bases). V was clipped by 3 bases and J by 4 bases, with 10 bases between them. The CDR3 has 13 residues. CDR1 and CDR2 (germline): MDHEN, SYDVKM. CDR3 sequence reads: CASSFSTRYEQYF. DNA of the CDR3: TGTGCCAGCAGTTTCAGTACTAGATACGAGCAGTACTTC.

CDR3: CASSGNLAGWAYEQYF. The CDR3 bases are TGTGCCAGCAGTGGGAATCTAGCGGGATGGGCCTACGAGCAGTACTTC. This chain links TRBV6-6 with TRBJ2-7; the match to TRBD2 covers 9 bases. This CDR3 is built from 16 residues. Per the germline V gene, CDR1 is MNHNY and CDR2 is SVGAGI (reference sequence). V shed 5 bases and J 2 bases; nucleotides not matched to a gene: 10.

The CDR3 DNA reads as TGCAGCGTTGTGGCTAGCGGGACGCCGGGGGGCTACGAGCAGTACTTC. Protein product: CSVVASGTPGGYEQYF. This chain links TRBV29-1 with TRBJ2-7; 9 bases agree with TRBD2. The CDR3 is 16 amino acids. Germline V CDR1 and CDR2: SQVTM, ANQGSEA. V lost 4 bases to trimming and J lost 3 bases; unmatched junction nucleotides: 13.

The chain employs TRBV18 and TRBJ2-7; possible D gene TRBD1, 6 bases. The germline V and J ends were trimmed by 3 bases and 3 bases, with 15 bases remaining between them. This CDR3 has 15 residues. The germline V gene encodes CDR1 KGHSH and CDR2 LQKENI. The chain's CDR3 is CASSPVGGRNYEQYF. CDR3 in DNA: TGTGCCAGCTCACCGGTTGGGGGCCGGAACTACGAGCAGTACTTC.

The chain joins TRBV28 to TRBJ1-2, with 8 nucleotides matching TRBD1. Germline-derived CDR1 and CDR2 are MDHEN and SYDVKM. The trim removed 6 bases at V and 3 bases at J, leaving 9 bases unmatched. The length of the CDR3 is 15 residues. In DNA form, the CDR3 reads TGTGCCAGCAGATCCTCCGGGACAGGAGACTATGGCTACACCTTC. Translated: CASRSSGTGDYGYTF.

The chain recombines TRBV5-4 with TRBJ2-1; 9 positions agree with TRBD2. V lost 4 bases and J lost 4; bases outside the gene matches: 9. The length of the CDR3 is 16 residues. Germline CDR1 is SGHNT and CDR2 is YYREEE (reference sequence). Here the CDR3 reads CASSPEAGGNYNEQFF. The CDR3 DNA is TGTGCCAGCAGCCCGGAAGCGGGGGGAAATTACAATGAGCAGTTCTTC.

The chain is built from TRBV6-1 and TRBJ1-2; D is possibly TRBD1 (6 bases). V gave up 6 bases and J gave up 4 bases, with 15 bases separating them. The CDR3 is 14 amino acids. Germline V gives CDR1 MNHNS, CDR2 SASEGT. The CDR3 nucleotides read TGTGCCAGCAGACCAGGGGAGTGGAGCTATGGCTACACCTTC. Protein product: CASRPGEWSYGYTF.

This clone was seen only once. This sequence joins TRBV5-6 and TRBJ2-5, with D maybe TRBD1 (5 bases). The length of the CDR3 is 14 residues. Germline CDR1 and CDR2: SGHDT and YYEEEE. V was cut by 0 bases and J by 5 bases, with 11 bases left in between. The CDR3 loop is CASSLEQAIETQYF. The CDR3 DNA follows: TGTGCCAGCAGCTTGGAACAGGCGATCGAGACCCAGTACTTC.

This rearrangement joins TRBV7-8 to TRBJ2-7; 9 nucleotides agree with TRBD2. This CDR3 region has 15 residues. J lost 12 bases, V lost 5 bases, and 17 bases had no gene match. Germline lookup yields CDR1 SGHVS and CDR2 FQNEAQ. In DNA form, the CDR3 reads TGTGCCAGCAGCCCTAGGGTAGCGGGGGCCTATGGGTGGTACTTC. It specifies CASSPRVAGAYGWYF.

CDR3 in DNA: TGTGCCAGCCAAACAGGGCCCAAAAACATTCAGTACTTC. It codes for CASQTGPKNIQYF. This chain links TRBV7-9 with TRBJ2-4; the D gene is possibly TRBD1 (6 bases). The germline V and J ends were trimmed by 8 bases and 2 bases, with 10 bases remaining between them. Germline values: CDR1 SEHNR, CDR2 FQNEAQ (reference sequence). The CDR3 loop spans 13 amino acids.

CDR3 coding DNA: TGTGCCAGCAGCTCTCTAGCGGGAGACCCGGGGACAGTTGAGCAGTTCTTC. It specifies CASSSLAGDPGTVEQFF. The rearrangement joins TRBV7-8 to TRBJ2-1; 10 bases match TRBD2. Germline CDR1 reads SGHVS; CDR2 reads FQNEAQ. Trimming at V came to 4 bases and at J to 9 bases, leaving 15 bases not matched to a gene. CDR3 size: 17 residues.

The chain links TRBV5-4 to TRBJ1-1; tentatively, D is TRBD1 (5 bases). With 4 bases removed from V and 0 bases from J, the gap between germline ends came to 13 bases. Per germline, CDR1 SGHNT and CDR2 YYREEE (reference sequence). CDR3 length: 15 residues. The CDR3 loop reads CASSLGGSLNTEAFF. The CDR3 DNA follows: TGTGCCAGCAGCCTCGGGGGATCCTTGAACACTGAAGCTTTCTTT.

For the CDR3, the DNA is TGCAGCGTGGCACCCGGGACACCCTACAATGAGCAGTTCTTC. It is translated as CSVAPGTPYNEQFF. The rearrangement links TRBV29-1 to TRBJ2-1, with a possible D match to TRBD1 (6 bases). CDR1 and CDR2 from the germline V gene are SQVTM and ANQGSEA. The V gene lost 6 bases and the J gene lost 2 bases, with 14 bases spanning the gap. This CDR3 comprises 14 residues.

The V gene is TRBV6-1, the J gene TRBJ2-1, with TRBD2 as a possible D gene (7 bases). CDR3 length: 15 amino acids. Germline V CDR1 and CDR2: MNHNS, SASEGT. Deletions cut 4 bases from V and 9 bases from J, with 19 bases between. The CDR3: CASSVGGGGVGEQFF. The CDR3 region has the DNA TGTGCCAGCAGTGTGGGTGGGGGGGGCGTAGGTGAGCAGTTCTTC.

The chain has TRBV28 and TRBJ2-3, with 8 bases fitting TRBD1. The CDR3 has 16 amino acids. With 6 bases clipped from V and 1 base from J, the junction kept 9 bases outside the gene matches. Germline CDR1 MDHEN, CDR2 SYDVKM. CDR3 loop: CASRLLPGQGTDTQYF. CDR3 nucleotides: TGTGCCAGCAGGCTACTCCCGGGACAGGGCACAGATACGCAGTATTTT. Full variable domain (remainder filled in from reference TRBV28 and TRBJ2-3): DVKVTQSSRYLVKRTGEKVFLECVQDMDHENMFWYRQDPGLGLRLIYFSYDVKMKEKGDIPEGYSVSREKKERFSLILESASTNQTSMYLCASRLLPGQGTDTQYFGPGTRLTVL.

The chain employs TRBV6-4 and TRBJ2-1; TRBD2 aligns across 11 bases. Germline loops: CDR1 MRHNA, CDR2 SNTAGT. The CDR3 spans 16 residues. The trim removed 5 bases at V and 8 bases at J, leaving 11 bases unmatched. CDR3 nucleotides: TGTGCCAGCAGTTCCCATAGCGGGGGGGCCCCATATGAGCAGTTCTTC. As protein: CASSSHSGGAPYEQFF.

The chain combines TRBV9 with TRBJ2-7; D not certain. V was shortened by 0 bases and J by 5 bases, with 15 bases between the two germline ends. This CDR3 is built from 15 residues. Germline CDR1 reads SGDLS; CDR2 reads YYNGEE. For the CDR3, the DNA is TGTGCCAGCAGCGTAGGAGGTAGCCCCGGCCACGAGCAGTACTTC. Amino acids: CASSVGGSPGHEQYF.

V gene TRBV7-6 combines with J gene TRBJ2-7; TRBD2 matches at 9 bases. V shed 2 bases and J 2 bases; nucleotides not matched to a gene: 7. Germline V lookup: CDR1 SGHVS, CDR2 FNYEAQ. This CDR3 has 16 amino acids. The CDR3 protein is CASSLWAGGVPYEQYF. The CDR3 DNA follows: TGTGCCAGCAGCTTATGGGCGGGAGGGGTCCCCTACGAGCAGTACTTC.

This clone has at least ten counts. V usage is TRBV6-4 and J usage is TRBJ2-3, with TRBD1 identical over 10 bases. This CDR3 region has 15 residues. With V trimmed by 6 bases and J by 1 base, 4 bases remained unmatched. Germline CDR1 and CDR2: MRHNA and SNTAGT. The CDR3 region has the DNA TGTGCCAGCAGCGCCGGGACAGGGGGCACAGATACGCAGTATTTT. Protein sequence: CASSAGTGGTDTQYF.

The V gene is TRBV18, the J gene TRBJ2-5; TRBD2 matches at 8 bases. After removal of 2 bases from V and 4 bases from J, the junction contained 12 bases not matched to a gene. Germline V lookup: CDR1 KGHSH, CDR2 LQKENI. The CDR3 loop spans 17 amino acids. The chain's CDR3 is CASSPGLSGRAGETQYF. The CDR3 coding sequence is TGTGCCAGCTCACCAGGGTTATCCGGGAGGGCCGGAGAGACCCAGTACTTC.

This chain joins TRBV5-5 and TRBJ1-1; D remains unclear. This CDR3 has 12 amino acids. Trimming shortened V by 2 bases and J by 3 bases, and 5 bases separated the two germline ends. The germline V gene encodes CDR1 SGHKS and CDR2 YYEKEE (reference sequence). The CDR3 DNA sequence: TGTGCCAGCAGCTTTGGAGACACTGAAGCTTTCTTT. It is translated as CASSFGDTEAFF. Full variable domain (remainder filled in from reference TRBV5-5 and TRBJ1-1): DAGVTQSPTHLIKTRGQQVTLRCSPISGHKSVSWYQQVLGQGPQFIFQYYEKEERGRGNFPDRFSARQFPNYSSELNVNALLLGDSALYLCASSFGDTEAFFGQGTRLTVV.

The chain couples TRBV9 to TRBJ2-3; perhaps TRBD1 as D (8 bases). Between the trimmed V and J ends, which lost 3 bases and 6 bases, there was a span of 17 bases. This CDR3 has 15 residues. Germline V gene data show CDR1 as SGDLS and CDR2 as YYNGEE. DNA for the CDR3: TGTGCCAGCAGCGCAGGACAGGGAGGGGTGGATACGCAGTATTTT. This gives the protein CASSAGQGGVDTQYF.